This T cell receptor (beta chain) stems from a study of cytomegalovirus exposure and HLA in healthy donors. Germline V lookup: CDR1 GTSNPN, CDR2 SVGIG (reference sequence). The CDR3 has 15 residues. Trimming cost V 2 bases and J 4 bases, with 17 bases left between them. PCR used 60 Vbeta primers and 13 Jbeta primers. The method was immunoSEQ multiplex PCR; TCRdb's version includes in-frame clones alone and lacks a portion of them. The table shows roughly 79,000 clones, with 60% to 80% occurring only once. The specimen sequenced was PBMCs. The chain combines TRBV30 with TRBJ1-2; D is perhaps TRBD1 (6 bases). The clonotype originates from a woman between 45 and 60 years old in good health and CMV-seropositive. The CDR3 DNA reads TGTGCCTGGAGTCTATCGGGGGGCAACATCTATGGCTACACCTTC. It yields the protein CAWSLSGGNIYGYTF.